Sequencing of this T cell receptor beta chain was carried out in a study of metastatic and nonmetastatic thyroid tumors. TCRdb used MiXCR to call clones anew from the PCR reads. Here the sample spans about 21,000 clones, about a quarter being singletons. Study-wide results and limits: Within blood and tumor, benign nodules reportedly had significantly lower TCR beta diversity than malignant thyroid tumors did.

A word on this clone: The target antigen is unknown.

Thyroid surgery was preceded by no treatment in any patient. CDR1 and CDR2 (germline): MNHEY, SVGAGI. There are 15 residues in the CDR3. V gave up 3 bases and J gave up 0 bases, with 9 bases separating them. The TCR originated in a female donor with papillary thyroid cancer or a benign thyroid nodule (not recorded which). Some clones in this sample may be carry-over from other donors' samples. The genes are TRBV6-5 and TRBJ1-3; TRBD1 is a possible D gene (5 bases). The sequenced sample consisted of blood. The CDR3 DNA is TGTGCCAGCAGTTATATCGGGGGCTCTGGAAACACCATATATTTT. This codes for CASSYIGGSGNTIYF.